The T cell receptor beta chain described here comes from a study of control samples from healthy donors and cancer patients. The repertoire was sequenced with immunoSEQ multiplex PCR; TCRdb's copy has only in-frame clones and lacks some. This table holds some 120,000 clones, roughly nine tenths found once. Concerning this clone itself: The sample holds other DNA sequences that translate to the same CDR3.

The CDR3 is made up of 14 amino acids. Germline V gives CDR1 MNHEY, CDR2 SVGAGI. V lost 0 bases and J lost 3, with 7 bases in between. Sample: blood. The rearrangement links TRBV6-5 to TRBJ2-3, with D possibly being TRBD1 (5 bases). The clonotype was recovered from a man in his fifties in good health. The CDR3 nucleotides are TGTGCCAGCAGTTACTCGCAGGGTACAGATACGCAGTATTTT. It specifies CASSYSQGTDTQYF.